What follows is one T cell receptor beta chain and its context. Its cognate antigen is unknown. This record comes from a study of CD8+ T cells in alopecia areata. Study results and caveats: Normal scalp had lower clonality than lesional scalp, with alopecia totalis/universalis lesions showing this most strongly.

After isolation, RNA underwent reverse transcription to generate cDNA as the sequencing template. The assay was immunoSEQ multiplex PCR, and TCRdb's table has in-frame clones only and misses some. The sample contains 55,000 to 65,000 clones, roughly 45% of which appear only once. J was trimmed by 2 bases and V by 5 bases; bases with no gene match: 8. Germline values: CDR1 SEHNR, CDR2 FQNEAQ (reference sequence). The CDR3 spans 17 residues. Patients with alopecia areata provided lesional scalp punch biopsies as well as peripheral blood. Sorted out of PBMCs were CD4+ T cells and CD8+ T cells. Sequencing was done on a sample of NKG2D-low CD8+ T cells sorted from blood. The receptor's source is a human donor with alopecia areata. The genes are TRBV7-9 and TRBJ2-5; 13 nucleotides match TRBD2. For the CDR3, the DNA is TGTGCCAGCAGCCATCCGACTAGCGGGGGGTTTCAAGAGACCCAGTACTTC. Translated, it gives CASSHPTSGGFQETQYF.